This T cell receptor beta chain emerged from a study of shared clonotypes between healthy human individuals (dated by TCRdb to about 2020). Regarding the study in general: The cohort included a few men and two women between 18 and 49 years of age. Per donor, three plates each were used for CD4 naive and CD4 memory, two for CD8 naive, and one for CD8 memory. To estimate repertoire size and how much clonotype sharing occurs between individuals, the study deeply sequenced the blood TCR repertoires of roughly 5 healthy adults. Different laboratories and diverse techniques were used to prepare libraries and sequence TCR repertoires, to increase sequencing depth and limit assay-specific biases. Per donor, leukapheresis produced somewhere between about 0.8 and 9 billion PBMCs.

Its CDR3 holds 15 amino acids, cysteine through phenylalanine. Left in the record is the CDR3 DNA by itself, 45 bases read in frame from the first base. Germline trimming: 6 bases from V, 7 bases from J; junction bases outside gene matches: 7. The germline V gene gives CDR1 as MDHEN and CDR2 as SYDVKM. The donors were healthy, HIV-negative adults who had no recently reported acute infections or vaccinations. Every donor was a Caucasian adult residing in Nashville, Tennessee, USA. CD4+ T cells were enriched by magnetic negative selection; naive cells were then positively selected on CD45RA, and the negative fraction formed the memory subset. After blood collection by leukapheresis, PBMCs were isolated using Ficoll-Histopaque density gradient centrifugation and then cryopreserved in the vapor phase of liquid nitrogen. Analytical flow cytometry was used to check the purity and quantity of each magnetically sorted T cell population. From each sorted fraction, genomic DNA was isolated and quantified by UV absorbance on a Nanodrop 2000c.

Results and caveats for the whole study, not just this receptor: Sampling was restricted to blood, and TCR repertoires in tissue are likely to differ from TCR repertoires in blood. Rarefaction of sorted-subset datasets indicated incomplete sequencing despite the large sequencing depth. Compared with non-shared clonotypes, clonotypes shared by all four sorted-subset donors had higher generation probabilities. Pairwise subsampling led to the expectation that sequencing depth would affect the degree of clonotype sharing among donors. Sharing across several donors was observed for approximately 5% of naive CD4, about 3.2% of naive CD8, 2% to 2.5% of memory CD4, and about 0.39% of memory CD8 clonotypes. Naive subsets generally had larger estimated clonotype richness than memory subsets. The genetic and exposure-history diversity represented was limited by the small number of donors.

To note about this clone: Its antigen remains unidentified. Qualities for individual bases were not recorded, and no much larger clone is one base off.

Using the deep immunoSEQ assay, TCR CDR3 regions were amplified from genomic DNA by multiplex PCR. Genomic DNA extracted from each cell subset was distributed evenly over all wells of several immunoSEQ 96-well plates, and each plate served as one replicate. For sorted subsets, about 200 ng genomic DNA, equal to tens of thousands of T cell genomes, was loaded into each replicate PCR. Purified libraries were quantified with a Qubit 3.0 fluorometer, sized on a Bioanalyzer 2100, and re-quantified with the KAPA Library Quantification kit. A separate single-read 150-cycle Illumina NextSeq 550 flow cell was used to sequence each immunoSEQ 96-well plate. In the original analysis: Because only junctional sequences without quality scores were contained in the immunoSEQ output, filtering matching that applied to full-length reads could not be performed. To assign V/J genes and CDR3, sequences were annotated using PyIR, a Python wrapper for IgBLAST v1.9, with IMGT germline references. Reads were filtered out if the reads had weak V/J assignments (E-value above 1e-6), no CDR3, stop codons, out-of-frame junctions, or ambiguous translated residues. V3J clonotypes were defined as sequences sharing an identical inferred V gene, J gene, and CDR3 amino acid sequence. The percentage overlap between two repertoires was calculated by dividing the number of shared unique clonotypes by the size of the smaller repertoire. Repertoire richness was assessed with RTK rarefaction, the Chao1 estimator, and Recon v2.1 estimates of unobserved clonotypes. Generation probabilities were computed with OLGA for all TCRbeta clonotypes obtained by the gDNA method from several donors. The clones in this table, taken by TCRdb from immuneACCESS, are in-frame only. Not every clone is retained; where verified, under half of the shortfall comes from an unresolved V gene, and the cause of the rest is unknown. V, J and clone size are those of that table, while D and trimming were read from the DNA. For this sample there are roughly 2 million clones; 85% to 95% appear just once. Together, the top ten hold 0.13% of the sample.

The clonotype comes from a man aged 18 to 29 in good health. Material: naive CD4+ T cells sorted from blood. The sample's cell subset or site label, in plain terms: CD45RA+ positively selected. The chain is made from TRBV28 and TRBJ1-6, with 9 bases matching TRBD1. The CDR3 is CASRTQGAGNSPLHF. In nucleotide form, the sequence is TGTGCCAGCAGGACACAGGGGGCAGGAAATTCACCCCTCCACTTT.